A selection of T cell receptor beta chains follows, all from one sample in a study of T cells in tumors after PD-1 blockade. The data were produced by immunoSEQ multiplex PCR, yet TCRdb's version contains in-frame clones alone and is incomplete. Seen here are tens of thousands of clones, 74% observed once, and the top ten hold 4.7%. The input for sequencing was PBMCs, taken after anti-PD-1 treatment. The source of these receptors is a human donor with basal cell carcinoma. Both conserved end residues are part of each CDR3. D genes are given only for firm matches. Clone sizes are given selectively: once, few, many, or a class where the clone is expanded.

clone size,CDR3 length,J gene,D gene,V gene,CDR3 DNA,CDR3 protein
few,16,TRBJ1-2,TRBD1,TRBV30,TGTGCCTGGAGTGTACTCCGGACAGGGGGCTCCTATGGCTACACCTTC,CAWSVLRTGGSYGYTF
-,15,TRBJ1-1,-,TRBV14,TGTGCCAGCAGCCCCGACCTTGGGATGAACACTGAAGCTTTCTTT,CASSPDLGMNTEAFF
-,16,TRBJ2-2,TRBD1,TRBV5-6,TGTGCCAGCAGCCAGACAGGGGTTACGAACACCGGGGAGCTGTTTTTT,CASSQTGVTNTGELFF
-,19,TRBJ2-6,TRBD2,TRBV11-2,TGTGCCAGCAGCTTAACTCTGGGGGGGGAGATCTCTGGGGCCAACGTCCTGACTTTC,CASSLTLGGEISGANVLTF
-,13,TRBJ1-3,-,TRBV19,TGTGCCAGTAAATTGCAGGCCGGAAACACCATATATTTT,CASKLQAGNTIYF
-,15,TRBJ1-3,TRBD1,TRBV10-3,TGTGCCATCAGTGGCCGACAGGGGGCTGGAAACACCATATATTTT,CAISGRQGAGNTIYF
-,15,TRBJ2-7,TRBD2,TRBV18,TGTGCCAACTCACCTACGGGGGGGGGCTCCTACGAGCAGTACTTC,CANSPTGGGSYEQYF
-,13,TRBJ2-3,-,TRBV18,TGTGCCAGCTCACCAGACAGCACAGATACGCAGTATTTT,CASSPDSTDTQYF
-,13,TRBJ2-5,-,TRBV2,TGTGCCAGCAGTTATTCAGGGCAACAGACCCAGTACTTC,CASSYSGQQTQYF
-,13,TRBJ1-1,-,TRBV24-1,TGTGCCACCAGTGATCCCGGGGGTACTGAAGCTTTCTTT,CATSDPGGTEAFF
-,14,TRBJ1-4,-,TRBV30,TGTGCCTGGAGTCTTCAGGGGTATCGGGAAAAACTGTTTTTT,CAWSLQGYREKLFF
-,15,TRBJ1-6,-,TRBV7-2,TGTGCCAGCAGCGCAACAGGGACCGGCGGTTCACCCCTCCACTTT,CASSATGTGGSPLHF
-,15,TRBJ1-1,-,TRBV7-9,TGTGCCAGCACCCCAGGGGTAACTATGAACACTGAAGCTTTCTTT,CASTPGVTMNTEAFF
-,12,TRBJ1-1,-,TRBV3-1/TRBV3-2,TGTGCCAGCAGCCAAGAAGGCTCTGAAGCTTTCTTT,CASSQEGSEAFF
-,11,TRBJ1-2,-,TRBV20-1,TGCAGTGCGCCCGACAACTATGGCTACACCTTC,CSAPDNYGYTF
once,13,TRBJ1-1,-,TRBV6-6,TGTGCCAGCAGTTACTCCGGGGGAACTGAAGCTTTCTTT,CASSYSGGTEAFF
-,14,TRBJ1-1,-,TRBV5-1,TGCGCCAGCAGCTTAGACAGCTTAAACACTGAAGCTTTCTTT,CASSLDSLNTEAFF